Listed below are T cell receptor beta chains from one sample, sequenced in a study of T cell responses to AZD1222 COVID-19 vaccine. Sequenced by immunoSEQ multiplex PCR; TCRdb stores in-frame clones only, minus some. Among 150,000 to 190,000 clones listed, 85% to 95% were seen once. The specimen comprised peripheral blood, sampled 28 days after the second AZD1222 dose. Source of these receptors: an adult who received the AZD1222 COVID-19 vaccine. The CDR3 runs from the conserved cysteine through the conserved F or W. D genes are given only for firm matches. Clone sizes are given selectively: once, few, many, or a class where the clone is expanded.

v_gene	d_gene	j_gene	abundance	CDR3nt	CDR3aa
TRBV7-9	TRBD2	TRBJ2-2	.	TGTGCCAGCAGCGCGAAGGGACTAGCGGGGGGGCCGGTCACCGGGGAGCTGTTTTTT	CASSAKGLAGGPVTGELFF
TRBV9	.	TRBJ1-2	.	TGTGCCAGCAGCGTAATAGGGGCCAATGTGAATGGCTACACCTTC	CASSVIGANVNGYTF
TRBV25-1	TRBD1	TRBJ1-2	.	TGTGCCAGCAGTGAATCCGGGACAGGGGGCTATGGCTACACCTTC	CASSESGTGGYGYTF
TRBV25-1	.	TRBJ2-2	.	TGTGCCAGCAGTGAATGGGCGTTCGAAGGCGGGGAGCTGTTTTTT	CASSEWAFEGGELFF
TRBV5-6	.	TRBJ1-1	.	TGTGCCAGCAGCTTCTCCACGAACCCCACTGAAGCTTTCTTT	CASSFSTNPTEAFF
TRBV25-1	.	TRBJ2-7	.	TGTGCCAGCAGTGATTTGAACAGTATCGAGCAGTACTTC	CASSDLNSIEQYF
TRBV5-1	.	TRBJ1-5	few	TGCGCCAGCAGCTTGGAGCCAGGGCCCCCGGATCAGCCCCAGCATTTT	CASSLEPGPPDQPQHF
TRBV18	TRBD1	TRBJ2-2	.	TGTGCCAGCTCACCACGGATCCCACAGGGGGCGGGGGAGCTGTTTTTT	CASSPRIPQGAGELFF
TRBV27	TRBD1	TRBJ2-1	.	TGTGCCAGCAGAGCCCGGGACAGTGCCTACAATGAGCAGTTCTTC	CASRARDSAYNEQFF
TRBV18	.	TRBJ2-7	.	TGTGCCAGCTCCGGGGAGGGGGGCAGAAACGAGCAGTACTTC	CASSGEGGRNEQYF
TRBV3-1/TRBV3-2	.	TRBJ2-1	.	TGTGCCAGCAGCCAAGTGGGGACTGAGAGTGAGCAGTTCTTC	CASSQVGTESEQFF
TRBV7-8	.	TRBJ1-5	.	TGTGCCAGCAGCCCCCAGGGAAGAATCAGCAATCAGCCCCAGCATTTT	CASSPQGRISNQPQHF
TRBV19	.	TRBJ2-7	few	TGTGCCAGTAGTATTGGTCAATTCTACGAGCAGTACTTC	CASSIGQFYEQYF
TRBV3-1/TRBV3-2	.	TRBJ2-2	.	TGTGCCTTTTCCCGGACGTTCGCCGGGGAGCTGTTTTTT	CAFSRTFAGELFF
TRBV7-2	.	TRBJ2-5	.	TGTGCCAGCAGCTTGCAGGGAAGAGAGACCCAGTACTTC	CASSLQGRETQYF
TRBV3-1/TRBV3-2	TRBD1	TRBJ1-4	.	TGTGCCAGCAGCCACCGGGACAGGGGTGAAAAACTGTTTTTT	CASSHRDRGEKLFF
TRBV7-9	.	TRBJ2-7	.	TGTGCCAGCAGTCCCTATTCGAGAGCCTCCTACGAGCAGTACTTC	CASSPYSRASYEQYF
TRBV18	.	TRBJ1-6	.	TGTGCCAGCTCACCATTCGACATTATCATCACAACGGTAACGGCCTATAATTCACCCCTCCACTTT	CASSPFDIIITTVTAYNSPLHF
TRBV6-5	.	TRBJ1-1	.	TGTGCCAGCAGTTACTCGACGGGGGGCGGGACTGAAGCTTTCTTT	CASSYSTGGGTEAFF
TRBV5-5	.	TRBJ1-4	few	TGTGCCAGCAGCTTGGGGAATACCGGGGTGGAAAAACTGTTTTTT	CASSLGNTGVEKLFF
TRBV6-5	.	TRBJ2-7	few	TGTGCCAGCAGTTACGGTGGAGGGGGGGGCTACGAGCAGTACTTC	CASSYGGGGGYEQYF
TRBV5-1	.	TRBJ1-1	once	TGCGCCAGCAGATACGGCCCCATGAACACTGAAGCTTTCTTT	CASRYGPMNTEAFF
TRBV5-4	TRBD2	TRBJ2-1	.	TGTGCCAGCAGCTTTGGGAGCGGGGGGGCAACTGAGCAGTTCTTC	CASSFGSGGATEQFF
TRBV19	TRBD2	TRBJ2-1	.	TGTGCCAGTAGTACCCTAGCGGGAGGCTCTTATGAGCAGTTCTTC	CASSTLAGGSYEQFF
TRBV7-2	.	TRBJ1-1	.	TGTGCCAGCAGCTTACAGGGGACGGGCACTGAAGCTTTCTTT	CASSLQGTGTEAFF
TRBV27	TRBD2	TRBJ2-1	once	TGTGCCAGCAGGGGCGGGAGGGCCAGCGGGACGACCTACAATGAGCAGTTCTTC	CASRGGRASGTTYNEQFF
TRBV5-1	.	TRBJ1-1	.	TGCGCCAGCAGCTTGCGGCAGGGTGAACCATGGAACACTGAAGCTTTCTTT	CASSLRQGEPWNTEAFF
TRBV11-2	TRBD1	TRBJ2-5	.	TGTGCCAGCAGCCGCGACAGGGGCCAGGAGACCCAGTACTTC	CASSRDRGQETQYF
TRBV18	.	TRBJ2-1	.	TGTGCCAGCTCGGGAGGCGGGGTGTACAATGAGCAGTTCTTC	CASSGGGVYNEQFF
TRBV2	.	TRBJ2-3	.	TGTGCCAGTGTACTAGATGGCACAGATACGCAGTATTTT	CASVLDGTDTQYF
TRBV28	TRBD2	TRBJ2-3	.	TGTGCCAGCAGTCACCAAGGGGGGCGGGAGGGCCTTATAGATACGCAGTATTTT	CASSHQGGREGLIDTQYF
TRBV5-6	.	TRBJ2-5	.	TGTGCCAGCAGCTTGGTGGGACAAGAGACCCAGTACTTC	CASSLVGQETQYF
TRBV5-1	.	TRBJ2-6	.	TGCGCCAGCAACCCGGATCCCCTCTCTGGGGCCAACGTCCTGACTTTC	CASNPDPLSGANVLTF
TRBV27	.	TRBJ2-5	few	TGTGCCAGCGGCAGTAGCGCCCGGATTTTTCAACAGACCCAGTACTTC	CASGSSARIFQQTQYF
TRBV27	.	TRBJ1-1	.	TGTGCCAGCAGTTTATCGAGGAACACTGAAGCTTTCTTT	CASSLSRNTEAFF
TRBV2	TRBD1	TRBJ2-7	.	TGTGCCAGCAGTGCCCAGACAGGGAGCTCCTACGAGCAGTACTTC	CASSAQTGSSYEQYF
TRBV27	.	TRBJ2-1	.	TGTGCCAGCAGTTGGGGGTCCTACAATGAGCAGTTCTTC	CASSWGSYNEQFF
TRBV19	.	TRBJ1-5	.	TGTGCCACCCACCCCCGGGGGAACCTCCATCAGCCCCAGCATTTT	CATHPRGNLHQPQHF
TRBV30	.	TRBJ1-2	.	TGTGCCGGTTCGTCCGTCCTCGGGGGCTACACCTTC	CAGSSVLGGYTF
TRBV18	.	TRBJ1-6	few	TGTGCCAGCTCACCACAGGAAGGGTCCTATAATTCACCCCTCCACTTT	CASSPQEGSYNSPLHF
TRBV19	.	TRBJ1-2	.	TGTGCCAGTTCCAGGGTTGGGGCCCCTAACTATGGCTACACCTTC	CASSRVGAPNYGYTF
TRBV11-2	.	TRBJ2-3	.	TGTGCCAGCAGCGCCCAAAGGGCAGATACGCAGTATTTT	CASSAQRADTQYF
TRBV3-1/TRBV3-2	.	TRBJ2-2	once	TGTGCCAGCAGCCAACTGAACACCGGGGAGCTGTTTTTT	CASSQLNTGELFF
TRBV7-8	.	TRBJ1-2	.	TGTGCCAGCAGCTTAGGGAATTCGGGCTATGGCTACACCTTC	CASSLGNSGYGYTF
TRBV2	TRBD2	TRBJ2-3	.	TGTGCCAGCAGTGTAGCGGGGGTCACAGATACGCAGTATTTT	CASSVAGVTDTQYF
TRBV19	TRBD1	TRBJ1-2	.	TGTGCCAGTAGCCGAGACAGGGCATACTATGGCTACACCTTC	CASSRDRAYYGYTF
TRBV30	.	TRBJ1-2	once	TGTGCCTGGAGTAGACCGCTGATCTATGGCTACACCTTC	CAWSRPLIYGYTF
TRBV28	TRBD2	TRBJ2-7	once	TGTGCCAGCAGTTCCCGGACTAGGCCTACCTACGAGCAGTACTTC	CASSSRTRPTYEQYF
TRBV18	TRBD1	TRBJ1-1	once	TGTGCCAGCTCACCCCTACAGGGGGCCGGTGAAGCTTTCTTT	CASSPLQGAGEAFF
TRBV15	TRBD1	TRBJ1-1	.	TGTGCCACCAGCAGAGGGGACAGTGAAGCTTTCTTT	CATSRGDSEAFF
TRBV24-1	TRBD2	TRBJ2-7	once	TGTGCCGCCGCTGATAGCGGGAGGCCCTACGAGCAGTACTTC	CAAADSGRPYEQYF